A single sample gave rise to the 22 T cell receptor beta chains below, sequenced in a study of patients and donors after allogeneic stem cell transplantation. TCRdb recomputed calls from the RT-PCR reads with MiXCR, one row per CDR3 protein. The table lists a few hundred thousand distinct CDR3 sequences, around 40% of them singletons. Input material: blood, either unsorted or a sorted T cell fraction (not recorded which). These TCRs come from a human donor who was either an allogeneic HSCT recipient or a stem cell or donor lymphocyte infusion donor (not recorded which). It is not recorded whose cells these are; they may come from a transplant donor.

V and J are TRBV15 and TRBJ1-1, with a tentative D call TRBD1 (5 bases). Between the trimmed V and J ends, which lost 3 bases and 6 bases, there was a span of 20 bases. The CDR3 loop spans 16 amino acids. Per the germline V gene, CDR1 is LNHNV and CDR2 is YYDKDF (reference sequence). The CDR3 loop reads CATSSTSRTRGSEAFF. In nucleotides, the CDR3 is TGTGCCACCAGCAGCACTTCAAGGACAAGGGGCTCTGAAGCTTTCTTT.

This clonotype was recorded a few times. V is TRBV12-3 or TRBV12-4 and J is TRBJ1-1; D gene unclear. CDR3 length equals 14 residues. Trimming took off 3 bases at V and 1 base at J, with 9 bases between the two ends. CDR3 nucleotide sequence: TGTGCCAGCAGTTTTCAAGCGGCGAACACTGAAGCTTTCTTT. It yields the protein CASSFQAANTEAFF.

V usage is TRBV25-1 and J usage is TRBJ1-2; no clear D. This CDR3 spans 12 amino acids. Germline CDR1 and CDR2: MGHDK and SYGVNS. V lost 10 bases and J 6 bases, leaving 15 bases between the germline ends. CDR3 DNA sequence: TGTGCCATCCAGACCCCCCGGCATGGCTACACCTTC. This sequence encodes CAIQTPRHGYTF.

In this sample, this clonotype turned up a few times. V gene TRBV5-6 combines with J gene TRBJ2-3, with D perhaps TRBD2 (6 bases). The CDR3 is 14 amino acids. Per germline, CDR1 SGHDT and CDR2 YYEEEE. V shed 0 bases and J shed 5 bases, with 10 bases lying between them. The CDR3 reads CASSLVLGGDTQYF. The CDR3 DNA reads TGTGCCAGCAGCTTGGTGCTGGGAGGAGATACGCAGTATTTT.

The gene calls are TRBV9 and TRBJ2-3; 14 bases map to TRBD2. The CDR3 is 16 amino acids. Germline loops: CDR1 SGDLS, CDR2 YYNGEE. Germline trimming cut 6 bases from V and 4 bases from J; bases unmatched to any gene: 7. CDR3 coding DNA: TGTGCCAGCACCAGGACTAGCGGGGGGTTACCAGATACGCAGTATTTT. Translating it yields CASTRTSGGLPDTQYF.

A few counts support this clonotype. The chain recombines TRBV6-5 with TRBJ1-5; D is unclear. Germline V gene sequence: CDR1 MNHEY, CDR2 SVGAGI. Trimming removed 5 bases at V and 0 bases at J, with 11 bases between. The CDR3 sequence is 15 residues long. CDR3 nucleotides: TGTGCCAGCAGTCCTGGATTTTATAGCAATCAGCCCCAGCATTTT. Translated, it gives CASSPGFYSNQPQHF.

This clonotype came up a few times. The V and J genes are TRBV12-3 or TRBV12-4 and TRBJ1-1; D possibly corresponds to TRBD1 (5 bases). V was trimmed by 7 bases and J by 1 base, leaving 10 bases between them. The CDR3 sequence is 13 residues long. CDR3 sequence reads: CASTGGGNTEAFF. The DNA of the CDR3 is TGTGCCAGCACCGGTGGGGGGAACACTGAAGCTTTCTTT.

CDR3 amino acids: CASSGTAGYGYTF. CDR3 DNA: TGTGCCAGCTCAGGGACAGCGGGCTATGGCTACACCTTC. The gene calls are TRBV18 and TRBJ1-2, with 7 bases that match TRBD1. V dropped 5 bases and J dropped 4; count of bases not matched to a gene: 4. CDR1 is KGHSH and CDR2 is LQKENI in the germline V gene. The CDR3 totals 13 residues.

The chain has TRBV27 and TRBJ1-2; D ambiguous. V shed 6 bases and J shed 3 bases, with 17 bases lying between them. CDR3 size: 15 residues. Germline V lookup: CDR1 MNHEY, CDR2 SMNVEV (reference sequence). The chain's CDR3 is CASSRRGSGDYGYTF. For the CDR3, the DNA is TGTGCCAGCAGCAGAAGAGGGTCCGGAGACTATGGCTACACCTTC.

This clonotype showed up just a few times. The rearrangement links TRBV10-3 to TRBJ2-5, with D perhaps matching TRBD1 (5 bases). The CDR3 extends over 14 amino acids. Trimming took off 3 bases at V and 5 bases at J, with 13 bases between the two ends. Germline CDR1 reads ENHRY; CDR2 reads SYGVKD. For the CDR3, the DNA is TGTGCCATCAGTGACTCGACAGTCGAGGAGACCCAGTACTTC. Protein: CAISDSTVEETQYF.

This chain links TRBV5-1 with TRBJ1-2; 7 bases line up with TRBD1. Germline V gives CDR1 SGHRS, CDR2 YFSETQ. Trimming cost V 4 bases and J 8 bases; bases outside gene matches: 8. This CDR3 contains 13 residues. DNA of the CDR3: TGCGCCAGCAGCGCTCGGACAGGAGGCGGCTACACCTTC. This translates into CASSARTGGGYTF.

This clonotype was counted between two and nine times. The gene calls are TRBV12-3 or TRBV12-4 and TRBJ1-1, with 7 bases that match TRBD1. This CDR3 is 14 amino acids long. The J segment lost 5 bases and the V segment lost 6 bases, leaving 9 bases of the junction unmatched. The CDR3 nucleotides read TGTGCCAGCAGCCTCTTTCAGGGGGAGACTGAAGCTTTCTTT. It codes for CASSLFQGETEAFF.

The chain has TRBV30 and TRBJ2-7; either TRBD1 or TRBD2 may fit D (5 bases each). Trimming shortened V by 1 base and J by 7 bases, and 17 bases separated the two germline ends. Germline CDR1 reads GTSNPN; CDR2 reads SVGIG (reference sequence). CDR3 length: 14 amino acids. The CDR3 DNA is TGTGCCTGGAGTGAGGTCCCCGGGGCCCTGGAGCAGTACTTC. The encoded protein is CAWSEVPGALEQYF.

This clonotype was picked up a small number of times. This chain links TRBV4-1 with TRBJ1-1; 8 nucleotides align to TRBD1. Unmatched junction bases numbered 4, after V lost 0 bases and J lost 1 base. The CDR3 contains 16 residues. Germline CDR1 MGHRA, CDR2 YSYEKL. CDR3 in amino acids: CASSQEPQGGNTEAFF. CDR3 DNA sequence: TGCGCCAGCAGCCAAGAACCACAGGGGGGGAACACTGAAGCTTTCTTT.

This clonotype was picked up many times. J is TRBJ1-3 and V is TRBV12-3 or TRBV12-4, with unresolved D. The CDR3 spans 14 residues. V lost 1 base and J lost 2, with 6 bases in between. CDR3 in DNA: TGTGCCAGCAGTTTAGGGGGAACTGGAAACACCATATATTTT. It translates to CASSLGGTGNTIYF.

The chain combines TRBV11-2 with TRBJ2-3, with 10 nucleotides matching TRBD2. V lost 5 bases, J lost 4 bases, and 6 bases stayed unmatched. Germline CDR1 SGHAT, CDR2 FQNNGV. CDR3 length equals 15 residues. The CDR3 here is CASSQAGGLADTQYF. The CDR3 region has the DNA TGTGCCAGCAGCCAAGCGGGGGGGCTGGCAGATACGCAGTATTTT.

V gene TRBV12-3 or TRBV12-4 combines with J gene TRBJ1-6; D uncertain. The CDR3 spans 12 residues. Trimming shortened V by 3 bases and J by 14 bases, and 11 bases separated the two germline ends. CDR3 nucleotides: TGTGCCAGCAGTTTCCACCTGGGAGCCCTCCACTTT. This codes for CASSFHLGALHF.

The chain uses TRBV27 and TRBJ1-2; tentative D call: TRBD1 (5 bases). The CDR3 has 14 residues. V dropped 5 bases and J dropped 4 bases, with 14 bases sitting between them. Germline V gene sequence: CDR1 MNHEY, CDR2 SMNVEV (reference sequence). CDR3 nucleotide sequence: TGTGCCAGCAGTGACCCAGGGTTTGGCTATGGCTACACCTTC. It is translated as CASSDPGFGYGYTF.

This clonotype has more than one count but fewer than ten. The chain joins TRBV4-1 to TRBJ1-4, with TRBD1 identical over 9 bases. The CDR3 covers 15 residues. After removal of 3 bases from V and 8 bases from J, the junction contained 7 bases not matched to a gene. Per the germline V gene, CDR1 is MGHRA and CDR2 is YSYEKL. In nucleotides, the CDR3 is TGCGCCAGCAGCCACCTTGACAGGGGGGGGGAAAAACTGTTTTTT. It yields the protein CASSHLDRGGEKLFF.

This clonotype showed up just once. The rearrangement uses TRBV18 and TRBJ1-4; D uncertain. Trimming took 4 bases from V and 7 from J, leaving 10 bases between them. The CDR3 length is 13 residues. In germline, CDR1 is KGHSH, CDR2 LQKENI. The CDR3 DNA is TGTGCCAGCTCACGCTTGGAGACTGAAAAACTGTTTTTT. Amino acid sequence: CASSRLETEKLFF. The full variable domain, with the rest looked up from reference TRBV18 and TRBJ1-4, is NAGVMQNPRHLVRRRGQEARLRCSPMKGHSHVYWYRQLPEEGLKFMVYLQKENIIDESGMPKERFSAEFPKEGPSILRIQQVVRGDSAAYFCASSRLETEKLFFGSGTQLSVL.

Concerning this clonotype itself: At one end the junction does not follow the germline gene, possibly because of a read error. The rearrangement links TRBV28 to TRBJ2-3; D tentatively reads TRBD1 or TRBD2 (6 bases each). CDR1 MDHEN and CDR2 SYDVKM come from the germline V gene. The length of the CDR3 is 15 residues. CDR3 in DNA: TGTGCCAGCAGTTGGTCCGGGGGCCGCACAGATACGCAGTATTTC. Protein sequence: CASSWSGGRTDTQYF.

The chain couples TRBV5-1 to TRBJ1-4, with 10 bases aligning to TRBD1. The CDR3 is 16 residues long. With 0 bases clipped from V and 7 bases from J, the junction kept 6 bases outside the gene matches. The germline CDR1 and CDR2 sequences are SGHRS and YFSETQ. The CDR3, as DNA: TGCGCCAGCAGCTTGGCGGGACAGGGGAAGAGTGAAAAACTGTTTTTT. Protein: CASSLAGQGKSEKLFF.